Below, 20 T cell receptor beta chains from the same sample are listed, as sequenced in a study of blood T cell repertoires in COVID-19. The assay was immunoSEQ multiplex PCR, and TCRdb's table has in-frame clones only and misses some. Of roughly 90,000 clones in the sample, roughly 85% were seen once. The sequenced sample was peripheral blood. The origin of the receptors is an elderly man with acute or convalescent COVID-19.

The V call is TRBV27, the J call TRBJ2-1; TRBD2 agrees at 7 bases. Germline values: CDR1 MNHEY, CDR2 SMNVEV (reference sequence). This CDR3 contains 15 residues. V dropped 8 bases and J dropped 5; count of bases not matched to a gene: 12. CDR3 DNA sequence: TGTGCCAGCGCCACCCGGGACTACCCAAACAATGAGCAGTTCTTC. Protein sequence: CASATRDYPNNEQFF.

This chain connects TRBV9 to TRBJ2-3; no reliable D call. This CDR3 contains 14 residues. Germline values: CDR1 SGDLS, CDR2 YYNGEE. V dropped 4 bases and J dropped 2 bases, with 11 bases sitting between them. The CDR3 sequence: CASSPSEATDTQYF. CDR3 nucleotides: TGTGCCAGCAGCCCCTCCGAGGCCACAGATACGCAGTATTTT.

The sample holds a few counts of this clone. The V call is TRBV28, the J call TRBJ1-2; a weak D match, TRBD1 (5 bases). CDR1 and CDR2 from the germline V gene are MDHEN and SYDVKM. There are 14 residues in the CDR3. V gave up 3 bases and J gave up 4 bases, with 12 bases separating them. The CDR3 protein is CASSLPGPSYGYTF. The CDR3 bases are TGTGCCAGCAGTTTGCCAGGGCCCTCCTATGGCTACACCTTC.

The rearrangement links TRBV5-1 to TRBJ2-3; TRBD2 aligns across 9 bases. The CDR3 has 15 amino acids. Germline loops: CDR1 SGHRS, CDR2 YFSETQ. Trimming took 3 bases from V and 3 from J; bases not matched to a gene: 5. CDR3 sequence: CASSSAGGGTDTQYF. The CDR3 DNA sequence: TGCGCCAGCAGCTCTGCGGGAGGGGGAACAGATACGCAGTATTTT.

The V and J genes are TRBV14 and TRBJ2-1; 11 nucleotides match TRBD2. The V segment lost 2 bases and the J segment 0 bases; nucleotides outside the gene matches: 0. This CDR3 contains 16 residues. CDR1 and CDR2 from the germline V gene are SGHDN and FVKESK. The CDR3 nucleotides are TGTGCCAGCAGCCAACTAGCGGGAGGCTCCTACAATGAGCAGTTCTTC. Translated, it gives CASSQLAGGSYNEQFF.

The chain links TRBV10-1 to TRBJ2-1; 7 nucleotides agree with TRBD2. J lost 1 base, V lost 0 bases, and 12 bases had no gene match. Germline-derived CDR1 and CDR2 are WNHNN and SYGVQD (reference sequence). The CDR3 extends over 19 amino acids. The chain's CDR3 is CASSESRGGTGGSYNEQFF. For the CDR3, the DNA is TGCGCCAGCAGTGAGTCTAGGGGTGGAACGGGAGGATCCTACAATGAGCAGTTCTTC.

The table lists this clone with a count of one. This sequence joins TRBV27 and TRBJ2-5; a possible D gene is TRBD2 (5 bases). The CDR3 runs to 12 residues. In germline, CDR1 is MNHEY, CDR2 SMNVEV (reference sequence). V dropped 5 bases and J dropped 13 bases, with 17 bases sitting between them. The chain's CDR3 is CASSTTGSKTYF. Written as DNA, the CDR3 is TGTGCCAGCAGTACTACGGGATCTAAGACGTACTTC.

The chain is built from TRBV25-1 and TRBJ1-2; possible D gene TRBD1, 6 bases. The CDR3 spans 12 residues. The V end was cut by 5 bases, the J end by 5 bases, with 9 bases between. CDR1 is MGHDK, CDR2 SYGVNS, per germline. The DNA of the CDR3 is TGTGCCAGCAGTAGACAGGAGTATGGCTACACCTTC. This gives the protein CASSRQEYGYTF.

The V and J genes are TRBV30 and TRBJ1-2, with 12 bases matching TRBD1. V lost 5 bases and J lost 2; bases outside the gene matches: 0. CDR3 size: 13 residues. Looked up from germline, CDR1 is GTSNPN and CDR2 is SVGIG (reference sequence). CDR3 residues: CAWGTGGNYGYTF. In DNA form, the CDR3 reads TGTGCCTGGGGGACAGGGGGCAACTATGGCTACACCTTC.

The chain links TRBV3-1 (or the pseudogene TRBV3-2) to TRBJ1-3, with TRBD1 as a possible D gene (6 bases). V was cut by 0 bases and J by 3 bases, with 9 bases left in between. The CDR3 extends over 15 amino acids. Germline V CDR1 and CDR2: LGHDT, YNNKEL (reference sequence). The CDR3 bases are TGTGCCAGCAGCCAAGACAGGGGCTATGGAAACACCATATATTTT. This encodes CASSQDRGYGNTIYF.

V is TRBV28 and J is TRBJ1-4; 8 nucleotides match TRBD1. CDR1 is MDHEN, CDR2 SYDVKM, per germline. This CDR3 is 15 amino acids long. The V segment lost 6 bases and the J segment 7 bases; nucleotides outside the gene matches: 10. The CDR3 region has the DNA TGTGCCAGCAGGGGATACAGGGGGGGAGGTGAAAAACTGTTTTTT. Protein sequence: CASRGYRGGGEKLFF.

With respect to this clone: Other DNA sequences from this sample encode an identical CDR3 as well. The rearrangement uses TRBV7-3 and TRBJ2-3; no reliable D call. This CDR3 contains 15 residues. CDR1 SGHTA and CDR2 FQGTGA come from the germline V gene. The V and J ends lost 1 base and 1 base respectively, with 9 bases between them. This CDR3 is CASSLSGLRTDTQYF. The CDR3 nucleotides read TGTGCCAGCAGCTTAAGTGGGCTCCGCACAGATACGCAGTATTTT.

The V and J genes are TRBV6-5 and TRBJ1-5; no clear D. Trimming stripped 6 bases from V and 2 bases from J, with 14 bases between. The germline gives CDR1 MNHEY, CDR2 SVGAGI. CDR3 length equals 15 residues. CDR3 sequence: CASRWYREGNQPQHF. The CDR3 DNA is TGTGCCAGCAGGTGGTATAGGGAGGGCAATCAGCCCCAGCATTTT.

The chain recombines TRBV4-1 with TRBJ2-3; 8 nucleotides align to TRBD2. CDR1 and CDR2 from the germline V gene are MGHRA and YSYEKL. The CDR3 spans 18 residues. V trimming: 0 bases; J trimming: 2 bases; junction bases outside the gene matches: 10. The CDR3: CASSQEGRSGSFTDTQYF. DNA for the CDR3: TGCGCCAGCAGCCAAGAAGGAAGGAGCGGGAGTTTCACAGATACGCAGTATTTT.

V and J are TRBV9 and TRBJ1-2; 8 bases are a match to TRBD1. Unmatched junction bases numbered 12, after V lost 0 bases and J lost 5 bases. The CDR3 has 17 amino acids. CDR1 and CDR2 (germline): SGDLS, YYNGEE. This chain's CDR3 is CASSVVGGQGGGYGYTF. CDR3 DNA sequence: TGTGCCAGCAGCGTAGTAGGTGGACAGGGTGGAGGGTATGGCTACACCTTC.

CDR3 amino acids: CASRGSGQGVVGEKLFF. The CDR3 nucleotides read TGTGCCAGTAGGGGCTCGGGACAGGGCGTTGTCGGTGAAAAACTGTTTTTT. The chain combines TRBV19 with TRBJ1-4, with 9 bases fitting TRBD1. Per germline, CDR1 LNHDA and CDR2 SQIVND (reference sequence). The V and J ends lost 6 bases and 7 bases, in that order; junction bases with no gene match: 15. The CDR3 is 17 residues long.

The J gene is TRBJ2-1, the V gene TRBV6-1; TRBD2 matches 10 bases. J was trimmed by 4 bases and V by 0 bases; bases with no gene match: 3. Germline-derived CDR1 and CDR2 are MNHNS and SASEGT. The CDR3 consists of 16 residues. The DNA of the CDR3 is TGTGCCAGCAGTGAAGCTAGCGGGGGGCTTTACAATGAGCAGTTCTTC. Translated, it gives CASSEASGGLYNEQFF.

The V call is TRBV7-2, the J call TRBJ1-1; 10 bases agree with TRBD1. Germline CDR1 and CDR2: SGHTA and FQGNSA. J lost 1 base, V lost 5 bases, and 7 bases had no gene match. The CDR3 totals 16 residues. The CDR3 DNA is TGTGCCAGCAGCCAGACGACAGGGGGCACGAACACTGAAGCTTTCTTT. Amino acid sequence: CASSQTTGGTNTEAFF.

The chain is built from TRBV4-3 and TRBJ1-1; no definite D call. V was pared by 6 bases and J by 6 bases, with 14 bases between. This CDR3 spans 13 amino acids. Germline V gene data show CDR1 as LGHNA and CDR2 as YSLEER. The DNA for the CDR3 is TGCGCCAGCAGTCGCACACTGAGGGCTGAAGCTTTCTTT. It codes for CASSRTLRAEAFF.

The V call is TRBV19, the J call TRBJ2-3, with a possible D match to TRBD1 (6 bases). The V end was cut by 3 bases, the J end by 3 bases, with 31 bases between. Germline-derived CDR1 and CDR2 are LNHDA and SQIVND (reference sequence). The CDR3 contains 21 residues. CDR3 nucleotides: TGTGCCAGTAGTATCCGTCGTGGGGGCGATTTGGCTAGGGTAGGGACAGATACGCAGTATTTT. It is translated as CASSIRRGGDLARVGTDTQYF.